A single T cell receptor (beta chain) is shown here with its context. Its antigen remains unidentified. There are no base qualities to consult, and no much larger clone falls within one base. Participants in the prospective study were aged roughly 18 to 90 years, lived in 20 to 25 United States geographic areas, and enrolled through a virtual design. Cohort assignment in the prospective study relied on participant-reported clinical history from a screening survey and a study questionnaire. Recovered participants in ImmuneRACE Cohort 3 were defined as having two consecutive negative NP/OP PCR tests, clearance from a healthcare professional, or resolution of symptoms. In the prospective study, whole blood, serum and a nasopharyngeal or oropharyngeal swab were collected from each participant by mobile phlebotomists. Additional blood draws and questionnaires over an approximately 2-month period could optionally be provided by prospective study participants. Blood samples from the prospective study were shipped frozen or at room temperature prior to DNA extraction.

CDR1 MNHEY and CDR2 SVGAGI were looked up in the germline V gene. Inclusive of the bounding cysteine and phenylalanine, the CDR3 is 14 residues long. The entry retains the CDR3 DNA only, 42 bases that are in frame from base 1. The junction shows trimming of 0 bases on V and 7 bases on J, plus 10 bases between the germline ends. TCRbeta CDR3 regions were amplified from genomic DNA by means of the immunoSEQ Assay, a bias-controlled multiplex PCR. The authors processed their data as follows. The number of nucleated cells in each sample was estimated from the amplification of reference gene primers within the assay. To quantify the absolute abundance of each unique TCRbeta CDR3 rearrangement, sequence reads were collapsed and filtered. Productive Simpson clonality was computed per sample as the square root of Simpson's diversity index over productive rearrangements. TCRdb obtained this table from immuneACCESS and retained in-frame rearrangements with V and J assigned. These tables miss some clones; where compared with another copy, unresolved V genes account for less than half of the shortfall, and the remainder is unexplained. That table furnishes V, J and clone size, whereas the DNA furnished D and trimming. The sample includes 150,000 to 200,000 clones, with roughly four fifths observed a single time. Jointly, the top ten make up approximately 12% of the sample.

The data stem from a study of blood T cell repertoires in COVID-19 (dated by TCRdb to the early 2020s). About the investigation overall: The collaborator samples originated in the United States, Italy and Spain and spanned the acute and convalescent phases of COVID-19. The samples were drawn from two sources: the first 160 participants of the ongoing ImmuneRACE study, and 1,200 or so subjects contributed by 6 global collaborators. HLA class I and class II types, where available, came from metadata supplied by the sample provider rather than from assay-based typing. Deeply sampled blood TCRbeta repertoires from subjects exposed to, actively infected with, or recovered from COVID-19 were included in the dataset. The sample metadata nearly always contained a de-identified subject ID, COVID-19 status, age in years and sex. The repertoires were released in a freely available public database intended as a resource for research on the immune response to SARS-CoV-2. The prospective study material was composed of cDNA or gDNA derived from T cells, B-cell-depleted T cells, or PBMCs.

The full study reports these points: Clinical and demographic metadata were provided uncurated, with the amount varying by source and participant.

The specimen was PBMCs or T cells enriched from blood (not recorded which). This sequence uses TRBV6-5 and TRBJ1-5; no confident D gene assignment can be made. The sequence was collected from a man aged 35-49 years who had recovered from COVID-19. The CDR3 reads CASSYSILGQPQHF. The base sequence is TGTGCCAGCAGTTACTCGATATTGGGCCAGCCCCAGCATTTT.